This is a list of T cell receptor beta chains from one sample in a study of neurological immune-mediated disorders. TCRdb recomputed calls from the 5' RACE reads with MiXCR, one row per CDR3 protein. The sample consists of 65,000 to 95,000 distinct CDR3 sequences, around 6% of them appearing once. Sample: PBMCs. All receptors derive from a woman aged 55-75 years with multiple sclerosis. Each CDR3 is given with its conserved first and last residue. A D gene is named only where the DNA matches it firmly. Clone size is not always given. Where it is, it says once, few, many or a class for expanded clones.

d_call j_call clone_size cdr3_length v_call cdr3_aa
NA TRBJ2-2 many 15 TRBV7-8 CASSSFDGNTGELFF
TRBD1 TRBJ2-7 many 15 TRBV5-1 CASSRLGTGIYEQYF
NA TRBJ1-2 many 16 TRBV20-1 CSARDTNRGSDYGYTF
TRBD1 TRBJ1-2 many 17 TRBV20-1 CSARDLGGQGAHYGYTF
NA TRBJ2-5 many 15 TRBV5-1 CASSLIQGPQETQYF
NA TRBJ2-7 few 12 TRBV6-2/TRBV6-3 CASRQTSYEQYF
NA TRBJ2-7 many 11 TRBV7-9 CASSNSYEQYF
NA TRBJ1-6 many 14 TRBV3-1 CASSPGTRNSPLHF
NA TRBJ2-2 many 15 TRBV7-6 CASSPTSGVTGELFF
NA TRBJ1-3 many 14 TRBV2 CASSVGGVGNTIYF
TRBD1 TRBJ2-5 many 13 TRBV6-5 CASSRQGSETQYF
TRBD2 TRBJ2-7 many 13 TRBV7-2 CASSSNIAGEQYF
NA TRBJ2-1 NA 8 TRBV5-6 CASSLSDF
NA TRBJ1-2 many 13 TRBV6-2/TRBV6-3 CASSQDTDYGYTF
NA TRBJ2-1 NA 11 TRBV3-1 CASSQEGGQFF
TRBD2 TRBJ2-3 many 16 TRBV5-1 CASSFPSGESTDTQYF
TRBD2 TRBJ2-1 few 16 TRBV11-2 CASSLVVPSGGNEQFF
TRBD2 TRBJ2-3 many 16 TRBV28 CASSDFGRGGPDTQYF
NA TRBJ1-2 many 14 TRBV18 CASSPSGQGHGYTF